Listed below are T cell receptor beta chains from one sample, sequenced in a study of T cell changes during pregnancy in multiple sclerosis. Clones were read by immunoSEQ multiplex PCR, and TCRdb kept only the in-frame ones, dropping some. The table includes 70,000 to 75,000 clones, approximately 86% detected once. This sample comprised peripheral blood, obtained before pregnancy. The receptors shown here come from a female donor with multiple sclerosis, enrolled in a pregnancy study. CDR3s include the opening cysteine and the closing phenylalanine or tryptophan. A D gene is named only where the DNA matches it firmly. Some rows mark clone size as missing; the rest say once, few, many or name a class of expanded clone.

J	size	length	D	V	DNA	CDR3
TRBJ1-2	.	16	TRBD1	TRBV28	TGTGCCAGCAGTACGGGACAGGCGCGGTTGGGCTATGGCTACACCTTC	CASSTGQARLGYGYTF
TRBJ2-7	.	15	.	TRBV6-1	TGTGCCAGCAGTGCCACCCGGACAGTAACCTACGAGCAGTACTTC	CASSATRTVTYEQYF
TRBJ2-1	.	15	TRBD1	TRBV2	TGTGCCAGCAGTCCGGGACAGGGGGTAGTCGGTGAGCAGTTCTTC	CASSPGQGVVGEQFF
TRBJ2-6	once	18	.	TRBV13	TGTGCCAGCAGCCCTATGAGGGGGGGCGTCTCTGGGGCCAACGTCCTGACTTTC	CASSPMRGGVSGANVLTF
TRBJ2-3	few	16	.	TRBV5-6	TGTGCCAGCAGCTTGGCTTTCTGGGGACTGGGAGATACGCAGTATTTT	CASSLAFWGLGDTQYF
TRBJ2-3	.	16	.	TRBV5-4	TGTGCCAGCAGCTACCCCTCGAGCAGGGGCGAGGATACGCAGTATTTT	CASSYPSSRGEDTQYF
TRBJ2-7	few	13	.	TRBV5-1	TGCGCCAGCAGCTGGAGCGCGTCCTACGAGCAGTACTTC	CASSWSASYEQYF
TRBJ2-3	.	13	TRBD2	TRBV5-6	TGTGCCAGCAGCTTGGGACTAGCTAAGACGCAGTATTTT	CASSLGLAKTQYF
TRBJ2-5	.	14	.	TRBV15	TGTGCCACCAGCAGAGCGGGACTCGGGGAGACCCAGTACTTC	CATSRAGLGETQYF
TRBJ2-1	.	14	TRBD1	TRBV6-5	TGTGCCAGCGGACGACAGGGTCCCTACAATGAGCAGTTCTTC	CASGRQGPYNEQFF
TRBJ2-1	.	16	TRBD1	TRBV5-1	TGCGCCAGCAGCTTGGGACAGGGGGCTATCTACAATGAGCAGTTCTTC	CASSLGQGAIYNEQFF
TRBJ1-4	.	14	TRBD1	TRBV30	TGTGCCTGGAGTCCCGGGACAGGGGTTGAAAAACTGTTTTTT	CAWSPGTGVEKLFF
TRBJ2-7	once	13	.	TRBV7-2	TGTGCCAGCAGCCCCCCCCTAGCACTTGAGCAGTACTTC	CASSPPLALEQYF
TRBJ1-4	.	12	.	TRBV19	TGTGCCAGTAGTTTCTCCGGGGAGGTGTCCTTTTTT	CASSFSGEVSFF
TRBJ2-5	.	14	.	TRBV5-6	TGTGCCAGCAGCTGGAGGGACAGACAAGAGACCCAGTACTTC	CASSWRDRQETQYF
TRBJ1-5	once	15	TRBD1	TRBV2	TGTGCCAGCAGAGACACAGGGGGGGCCAGTCAGCCCCAGCATTTT	CASRDTGGASQPQHF
TRBJ1-1	.	14	TRBD1	TRBV27	TGTGCCAGCAGTTATACAGGGGATAACACTGAAGCTTTCTTT	CASSYTGDNTEAFF
TRBJ2-3	.	14	.	TRBV11-2	TGTGCCAGCAGCTGGGGAGGGGGGGGAGATACGCAGTATTTT	CASSWGGGGDTQYF
TRBJ1-2	.	13	.	TRBV4-2	TGTGCCAGCAGCCCCGACCACAGGGCAGGCTACACCTTC	CASSPDHRAGYTF
TRBJ1-1	once	11	.	TRBV29-1	TGCAGCTCGGGTCAGGGGACTGAAGCTTTCTTT	CSSGQGTEAFF
TRBJ1-2	.	12	TRBD1	TRBV19	TGTGCCAGCCTGCAGGGGGCCCAAGGCTACACCTTC	CASLQGAQGYTF
TRBJ1-6	.	15	TRBD1	TRBV5-6	TGTGCCAGCAGCTTGGTGGACAGGGGGAATTCACCCCTCCACTTT	CASSLVDRGNSPLHF
TRBJ2-3	.	15	.	TRBV6-4	TGTGCCAGCAGATATACCGGGTTATCCACAGATACGCAGTATTTT	CASRYTGLSTDTQYF
TRBJ1-4	.	15	TRBD1	TRBV7-6	TGTGCCAGCAGCAGCGCGACAGGGCCGAAGGGAAAACTGTTTTTT	CASSSATGPKGKLFF
TRBJ2-7	.	17	TRBD1	TRBV5-5	TGTGCCAGCAGCTTACCCCCCGGACAGGGGTCATCCTACGAGCAGTACTTC	CASSLPPGQGSSYEQYF
TRBJ1-2	.	14	TRBD1	TRBV30	TGTGCCTGGAGTGTTCTTGGACAGGGATATGGCTACACCTTC	CAWSVLGQGYGYTF
TRBJ1-6	once	16	.	TRBV5-6	TGTGCCAGCAATATCATCAGGACAAAAAAAAGTTCACCCCTCCACTTT	CASNIIRTKKSSPLHF
TRBJ2-7	.	16	TRBD1	TRBV2	TGTGCCAGCAGTGCATTGGTTGGACAGGGATTCTACGAGCAGTACTTC	CASSALVGQGFYEQYF
TRBJ1-1	.	13	.	TRBV25-1	TGTGCCAGCAGTTTTCCAGGAAACACTGAAGCTTTCTTT	CASSFPGNTEAFF
TRBJ1-6	.	15	.	TRBV7-3	TGTGCCAGCACCTCAAGGAGCTCCTATAATTCACCCCTCCACTTT	CASTSRSSYNSPLHF
TRBJ1-1	.	13	TRBD1	TRBV7-9	TGTGCCAGCAGCCATATTACAGGGGTCGAAGCTTTCTTT	CASSHITGVEAFF
TRBJ1-1	.	13	.	TRBV7-2	TGTGCCAGCAGGTTACAGGGCAACACTGAAGCTTTCTTT	CASRLQGNTEAFF
TRBJ2-5	.	17	TRBD2	TRBV11-2	TGTGCCAGCAGCCCTGAGACTAGCGGGAGCCCCGGGGAGACCCAGTACTTC	CASSPETSGSPGETQYF
TRBJ2-1	.	16	TRBD1	TRBV5-4	TGTGCCAGCGGATCTCAAACAGGGGGTCTATCGGATAGGGAGTTCTTC	CASGSQTGGLSDREFF
TRBJ2-1	.	12	.	TRBV5-4	TGTGCCAGCAGCACCGAGGAGAATGAGCAGTTCTTC	CASSTEENEQFF
TRBJ1-5	.	13	TRBD1	TRBV13	TGTGCCAGCAGCCAGGGACAGGGAAGACCCCAGCATTTT	CASSQGQGRPQHF
TRBJ1-1	.	15	TRBD1	TRBV6-5	TGTGCCAGCAGTTACTCGGGACAGATGAACACTGAAGCTTTCTTT	CASSYSGQMNTEAFF
TRBJ1-6	.	14	TRBD1	TRBV6-5	TGTGCCAGCAGTTCGGGACAGGATAATTCACCCCTCCACTTT	CASSSGQDNSPLHF
TRBJ2-3	.	16	TRBD2	TRBV4-2	TGTGCCAGCAGCCAACAAGGCGGGAGGGGCACAGATACGCAGTATTTT	CASSQQGGRGTDTQYF
TRBJ2-7	.	15	.	TRBV7-8	TGTGCCAGCAGCCCGACGGAGACTAGACTTTACGAGCAGTACTTC	CASSPTETRLYEQYF
TRBJ2-7	.	14	.	TRBV7-7	TGTGCCAGCAGCCCCCTGGGAGGTTCCTACGAGCAGTACTTC	CASSPLGGSYEQYF
TRBJ2-5	.	13	.	TRBV18	TGTGCCAGCTCACCGGAGGGGGCGAAGACCCAGTACTTC	CASSPEGAKTQYF
TRBJ1-6	.	17	.	TRBV18	TGTGCCAGCTCACCAAGGCCAGTTACTATCGATAATTCACCCCTCCACTTT	CASSPRPVTIDNSPLHF
TRBJ2-7	once	11	.	TRBV20-1	TGCAGTGCGTTACAGGGATGGGAGCAGTACTTC	CSALQGWEQYF
TRBJ1-2	.	13	.	TRBV7-6	TGTGCCAGCAGCTTCCCGGGTGGCTATGGCTACACCTTC	CASSFPGGYGYTF
TRBJ2-5	.	14	.	TRBV29-1	TGCAGCGTTGTAGGGAACCATGGGGGGGAGACCCAGTACTTC	CSVVGNHGGETQYF
TRBJ1-1	.	17	.	TRBV18	TGTGCCAGCTCACCTAGAGGAGGGAGGGATGTGAACACTGAAGCTTTCTTT	CASSPRGGRDVNTEAFF
TRBJ2-3	.	15	TRBD2	TRBV5-6	TGTGCCAGCAGCCGGGCGGGACTAAGCACAGATACGCAGTATTTT	CASSRAGLSTDTQYF
TRBJ1-1	.	14	.	TRBV11-2	TGTGCCAGCAGCTTGAGCCCCGTGGGGCATGAAGCTTTCTTT	CASSLSPVGHEAFF
TRBJ1-1	.	15	TRBD1	TRBV18	TGTGCCAGCTCACCACTAACAGGGGGTGGCACTGAAGCTTTCTTT	CASSPLTGGGTEAFF
TRBJ1-5	.	16	.	TRBV7-9	TGTGCCAGCAGCTCAAGCTTGGGCAGGGGAGATCAGCCCCAGCATTTT	CASSSSLGRGDQPQHF